The 2 T cell receptor beta chains below all came from one sample that was sequenced in a study of shared clonotypes between healthy human individuals. The repertoire was sequenced with immunoSEQ multiplex PCR; TCRdb's copy has only in-frame clones and lacks some. Of roughly 1,800,000 clones listed, about 95% were seen once; the top ten hold 1% to 1.5%. Naive CD8 cells, CD45RO-negative and positively selected for CCR7, excluded terminally differentiated effector memory CD45RA+ cells. The sample comprised naive CD8+ T cells sorted from blood. Receptors were obtained from a young man in good health.

V is TRBV5-1 and J is TRBJ2-1, with D maybe TRBD2 (6 bases). Trimming removed 1 base at V and 7 bases at J, with 18 bases between. The CDR3 sequence is 16 residues long. Germline V CDR1 and CDR2: SGHRS, YFSETQ. CDR3 protein: CASSLRAGNLPNEQFF. The CDR3 DNA reads TGCGCCAGCAGCTTGCGCGCGGGAAACCTCCCGAATGAGCAGTTCTTC.

The chain joins TRBV7-9 to TRBJ2-7; no definite D call. Trimming left V 1 base short and J 3 bases short, with 10 bases between. The length of the CDR3 is 14 residues. The germline V gene encodes CDR1 SEHNR and CDR2 FQNEAQ (reference sequence). The CDR3 DNA follows: TGTGCCAGCAGCTTAGAAGAGGTGCGCTACGAGCAGTACTTC. The encoded protein is CASSLEEVRYEQYF.